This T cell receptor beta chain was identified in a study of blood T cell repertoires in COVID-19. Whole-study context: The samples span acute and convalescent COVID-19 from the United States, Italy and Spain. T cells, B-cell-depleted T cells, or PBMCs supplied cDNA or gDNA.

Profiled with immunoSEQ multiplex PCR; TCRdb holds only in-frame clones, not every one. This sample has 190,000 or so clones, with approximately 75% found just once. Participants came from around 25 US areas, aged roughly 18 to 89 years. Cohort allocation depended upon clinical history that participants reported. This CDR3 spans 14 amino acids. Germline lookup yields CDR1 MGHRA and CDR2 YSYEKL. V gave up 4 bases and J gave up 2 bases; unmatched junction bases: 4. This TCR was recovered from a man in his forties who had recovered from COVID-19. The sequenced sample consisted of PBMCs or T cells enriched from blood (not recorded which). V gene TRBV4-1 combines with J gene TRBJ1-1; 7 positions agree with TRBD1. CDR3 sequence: CASSLGQANTEAFF. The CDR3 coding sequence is TGCGCCAGCAGCCTCGGACAGGCCAACACTGAAGCTTTCTTT.